The 17 T cell receptor beta chains given below trace back to one sample, sequenced in a study of cytomegalovirus exposure and HLA in healthy donors. PCR primers comprised 60 Vbeta and 13 Jbeta primers. The assay was immunoSEQ multiplex PCR, and TCRdb's table has in-frame clones only and misses some. The table has around 140,000 clones, roughly four fifths seen once. The source material was PBMCs. Source of these receptors: a young man in good health and CMV-seronegative.

The count of this clone is one. This chain connects TRBV29-1 to TRBJ1-4; tentatively, D is TRBD1 (5 bases). Germline CDR1 and CDR2: SQVTM and ANQGSEA. The V gene lost 7 bases and the J gene lost 4 bases, with 16 bases spanning the gap. The CDR3 contains 14 residues. In DNA form, the CDR3 reads TGCAGCGCTGTCAGGGCAGGAGTTAATGAAAAACTGTTTTTT. This sequence encodes CSAVRAGVNEKLFF. The whole variable domain, filled in from reference TRBV29-1 and TRBJ1-4, reads SAVISQKPSRDICQRGTSLTIQCQVDSQVTMMFWYRQQPGQSLTLIATANQGSEATYESGFVIDKFPISRPNLTFSTLTVSNMSPEDSSIYLCSAVRAGVNEKLFFGSGTQLSVL.

This chain uses TRBV11-2 with TRBJ2-1; 9 positions match TRBD2. The germline gives CDR1 SGHAT, CDR2 FQNNGV. This CDR3 has 15 residues. The V and J ends lost 4 bases and 3 bases, in that order; junction bases with no gene match: 4. CDR3 protein: CASSYSGGGYNEQFF. The CDR3 nucleotides are TGTGCCAGCAGCTATAGCGGGGGAGGCTACAATGAGCAGTTCTTC.

This clone was picked up one time. The rearrangement uses TRBV10-3 and TRBJ2-7; a weak D match, TRBD1 (6 bases). This CDR3 is 15 amino acids long. Germline CDR1 ENHRY, CDR2 SYGVKD. Deletions cut 3 bases from V and 6 bases from J, with 18 bases between. The CDR3 reads CAISESHREIGEQYF. The CDR3, as DNA: TGTGCCATCAGTGAATCTCACAGGGAAATAGGCGAGCAGTACTTC.

This chain links TRBV28 with TRBJ1-2; no definite D call. Per germline, CDR1 MDHEN and CDR2 SYDVKM. The ends were cut back, 5 bases at V and 9 bases at J, with 22 bases in the middle. The CDR3 has 15 residues. This chain's CDR3 is CASSTDGGFSGSYTF. The CDR3 bases are TGTGCCAGCAGTACCGATGGTGGGTTCTCGGGAAGCTACACCTTC.

The chain carries TRBV30 and TRBJ1-5; D is possibly TRBD1 (6 bases). The germline V gene encodes CDR1 GTSNPN and CDR2 SVGIG (reference sequence). V lost 2 bases and J lost 3, with 14 bases in between. The CDR3 is 15 amino acids. CDR3 amino acids: CAWSRLDRFNQPQHF. DNA of the CDR3: TGTGCCTGGAGTCGCTTGGACAGATTCAATCAGCCCCAGCATTTT.

This clone appeared once. J is TRBJ2-3 and V is TRBV11-2; 11 positions agree with TRBD2. From germline, CDR1 is SGHAT and CDR2 FQNNGV. The CDR3 sequence is 19 residues long. V shed 1 base, J shed 2 bases, and the junction held 11 bases outside the gene matches. The CDR3 DNA reads TGTGCCAGCAGCTTAGGGACTAGCGGGTTCTTTGAGTTCACAGATACGCAGTATTTT. Protein sequence: CASSLGTSGFFEFTDTQYF. Looking up the rest from reference TRBV11-2 and TRBJ2-3 gives the full variable domain: EAGVAQSPRYKIIEKRQSVAFWCNPISGHATLYWYQQILGQGPKLLIQFQNNGVVDDSQLPKDRFSAERLKGVDSTLKIQPAKLEDSAVYLCASSLGTSGFFEFTDTQYFGPGTRLTVL.

The chain uses TRBV6-5 and TRBJ2-7, with 7 bases that match TRBD1. Germline-derived CDR1 and CDR2 are MNHEY and SVGAGI. The CDR3 loop spans 13 amino acids. J gave up 6 bases and V 2 bases, and 4 bases lay outside the gene matches. As DNA, the CDR3 is TGTGCCAGCAGTTACCTGGACAGGCGCGAGCAGTACTTC. Residues: CASSYLDRREQYF.

The sample holds one count of this clone. The genes are TRBV18 and TRBJ1-1; D unresolved. The CDR3 covers 16 residues. Trimming stripped 3 bases from V and 5 bases from J, with 19 bases between. Germline values: CDR1 KGHSH, CDR2 LQKENI. CDR3: CASSPLGEVGETEAFF. In nucleotides, the CDR3 is TGTGCCAGCTCACCTCTCGGGGAGGTTGGGGAAACTGAAGCTTTCTTT.

The V gene is TRBV7-2, the J gene TRBJ2-5; 7 positions agree with TRBD1. Trimming removed 5 bases from V and 4 bases from J; junction bases left unmatched: 7. CDR3 size: 14 residues. The V gene's germline CDR1 is SGHTA and CDR2 FQGNSA. CDR3 DNA sequence: TGTGCCAGCAGCACCAACTCAGGGGGAGAGACCCAGTACTTC. It is translated as CASSTNSGGETQYF.

The chain has TRBV4-1 and TRBJ1-2, with 9 positions matching TRBD1. The J segment lost 2 bases and the V segment lost 1 base, leaving 8 bases of the junction unmatched. The CDR3 covers 17 residues. CDR1 MGHRA and CDR2 YSYEKL come from the germline V gene. DNA of the CDR3: TGCGCCAGCAGCCAAGGGAAGGGGACAGGGACCAACTATGGCTACACCTTC. This gives the protein CASSQGKGTGTNYGYTF.

This chain joins TRBV4-1 and TRBJ2-2; 8 bases align to TRBD1. The CDR3 loop spans 17 amino acids. J gave up 2 bases and V 1 base, and 6 bases lay outside the gene matches. Germline CDR1 MGHRA, CDR2 YSYEKL. CDR3 DNA: TGCGCCAGCAGCCAAGTTGGACAGGGAAAAAACACCGGGGAGCTGTTTTTT. Protein: CASSQVGQGKNTGELFF.

This clone came up once. The chain has TRBV6-5 and TRBJ1-5; the match to TRBD1 covers 8 bases. The CDR3 length is 15 residues. CDR1 MNHEY and CDR2 SVGAGI come from the germline V gene. With 4 bases clipped from V and 7 bases from J, the junction kept 9 bases outside the gene matches. CDR3 loop: CASSSSRGRRQPQHF. The CDR3 nucleotides are TGTGCCAGCAGTTCCAGCAGGGGGCGTCGGCAGCCCCAGCATTTT.

This clone was detected only a few times. V usage is TRBV11-3 and J usage is TRBJ1-4, with a possible D match to TRBD1 (5 bases). The length of the CDR3 is 19 residues. CDR1 and CDR2 (germline): SGHNT, YENEEA. V lost 3 bases and J lost 3, with 23 bases in between. DNA of the CDR3: TGTGCCAGCAGCTTGGCCGACAGAGCAATCCTAGGTTCTAATGAAAAACTGTTTTTT. Residues: CASSLADRAILGSNEKLFF. The full variable domain, completed using reference TRBV11-3 and TRBJ1-4, is EAGVVQSPRYKIIEKKQPVAFWCNPISGHNTLYWYLQNLGQGPELLIRYENEEAVDDSQLPKDRFSAERLKGVDSTLKIQPAELGDSAVYLCASSLADRAILGSNEKLFFGSGTQLSVL.

This sequence joins TRBV4-1 and TRBJ2-1; 7 bases agree with TRBD2. Losses at the gene ends were 0 bases for V and 7 bases for J; bases not matched to a gene: 6. CDR3 length equals 15 residues. The V gene's germline CDR1 is MGHRA and CDR2 YSYEKL. CDR3 nucleotides: TGCGCCAGCAGCCAAGAGGGGGGGGGTCTGAATGAGCAGTTCTTC. Its protein is CASSQEGGGLNEQFF.

The V call is TRBV28, the J call TRBJ2-1; D gene ambiguous. Per the germline V gene, CDR1 is MDHEN and CDR2 is SYDVKM. This CDR3 has 13 amino acids. Trimming cost V 2 bases and J 10 bases, with 12 bases left between them. For the CDR3, the DNA is TGTGCCAGCAGTTTAGCCCACGTCGAGGAGCAGTTCTTC. Amino acid sequence: CASSLAHVEEQFF.

V is TRBV18 and J is TRBJ2-7; perhaps TRBD1 as D (6 bases). Germline V gene lookup returns CDR1 KGHSH and CDR2 LQKENI. V lost 4 bases and J 7 bases, leaving 20 bases between the germline ends. The CDR3 is 15 residues long. The CDR3 bases are TGTGCCAGCTCACGACCGGGACAAGGTTCGGAAGAGCAGTACTTC. Residues: CASSRPGQGSEEQYF. The entire variable domain, with the rest obtained from reference TRBV18 and TRBJ2-7, is as follows: NAGVMQNPRHLVRRRGQEARLRCSPMKGHSHVYWYRQLPEEGLKFMVYLQKENIIDESGMPKERFSAEFPKEGPSILRIQQVVRGDSAAYFCASSRPGQGSEEQYFGPGTRLTVT.

This sequence joins TRBV15 and TRBJ1-5; 8 nucleotides line up with TRBD1. V lost 6 bases to trimming and J lost 0 bases; unmatched junction nucleotides: 7. The CDR3 totals 16 residues. CDR1 is LNHNV and CDR2 is YYDKDF in the germline V gene (reference sequence). The CDR3 sequence: CATSADRGDSNQPQHF. DNA of the CDR3: TGTGCCACCAGTGCAGACAGGGGCGATAGCAATCAGCCCCAGCATTTT.